These T cell receptor beta chains were read from a single sample in a study of cytomegalovirus exposure and HLA in healthy donors. Here immunoSEQ multiplex PCR was the method, and the copy in TCRdb shows in-frame clones only, minus some. The sample lists 130,000 or so clones, approximately 69% occurring once. The specimen sequenced was PBMCs. These receptors all stem from a man aged 40-55 years in good health and CMV-seropositive. CDR3s leave out the opening cysteine and the closing phenylalanine or tryptophan. The size entry is marked missing in some rows and otherwise reads once, few, many or a size class.

TRBV7-6	TRBJ2-7	once	ASSLSPGREQY
TRBV28	TRBJ1-4	few	ASSKQGAGEKLF
TRBV6-6	TRBJ2-7	.	ASGEGRYEQY
TRBV5-1	TRBJ2-1	.	ASSPDRTYNEQF
TRBV27	TRBJ1-5	.	ASSYRGSNQPQH
TRBV11-3	TRBJ2-2	.	ASSSTGVQSGELF
TRBV6-1	TRBJ2-7	.	ASRLAGVGEQY
TRBV10-3	TRBJ1-4	.	AISESQGALEKLF
TRBV7-7	TRBJ1-5	.	ASSTPDRHNQPQH
TRBV5-1	TRBJ1-1	once	ASSTGTVTRGSEAF
TRBV6-5	TRBJ2-3	.	ASSEVRGGTQY
TRBV28	TRBJ2-7	.	ASSLQGYEQY
TRBV19	TRBJ1-1	few	ASSLDSPRRTEAF
TRBV7-8	TRBJ2-3	.	ASSPLFRSADTQY
TRBV4-2	TRBJ1-2	few	ASSQPSEGLGGYT
TRBV20-1	TRBJ2-5	few	SARAETQY
TRBV7-8	TRBJ2-5	.	ASSLIASGRGETQY
TRBV19	TRBJ1-5	.	ASSERPTGYLPQH
TRBV19	TRBJ2-2	.	ASKTQLNTGELF
TRBV30	TRBJ1-5	.	AWSVQSGTQPQH
TRBV18	TRBJ2-2	.	ASSPRDFDRANTGELF
TRBV7-6	TRBJ2-2	once	ASSFRDRNTGELF